This T cell receptor (beta chain) was identified during a study of T cells after yellow fever vaccination. Study-level background: Preparing low-cell-number fractions relied on SMART-Seq v4 Ultra Low Input.

Findings and limits, study-wide: The secondary response was weaker but peaked faster, day 5 versus 15.

Germline V gene data show CDR1 as KGHSH and CDR2 as LQKENI. Trimming at V came to 1 base and at J to 2 bases, leaving 5 bases not matched to a gene. The CDR3 sequence is 16 residues long. TCRdb reprocessed the 5' RACE reads via MiXCR and lists one record per CDR3 protein. The repertoire includes some 300,000 distinct CDR3 sequences, around 10% of them detected once, and under 4% sits in the top ten. As regards this clonotype: Its antigen is unidentified.

This sample comprised CD4+ T cells sorted from PBMCs, obtained 45 days after the yellow fever booster vaccination. J is TRBJ2-3 and V is TRBV18, with 8 nucleotides matching TRBD2. The sequence came from a man in his late teens or twenties who received the YFV17D yellow fever vaccine. CDR3 DNA sequence: TGTGCCAGCTCACCACGCGAGCGGGGGACCACAGATACGCAGTATTTT. The encoded protein is CASSPRERGTTDTQYF.